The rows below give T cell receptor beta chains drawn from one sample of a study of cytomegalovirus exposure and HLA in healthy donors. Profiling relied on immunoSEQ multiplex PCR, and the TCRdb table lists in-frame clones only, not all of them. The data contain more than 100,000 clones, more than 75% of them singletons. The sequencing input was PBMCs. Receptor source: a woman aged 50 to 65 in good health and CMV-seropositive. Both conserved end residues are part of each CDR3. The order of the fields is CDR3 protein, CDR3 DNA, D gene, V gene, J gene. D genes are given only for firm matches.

CDR3aa: CASSPEGASGNTIYF
CDR3nt: TGTGCCAGCTCACCAGAGGGGGCATCTGGAAACACCATATATTTT
d_gene: TRBD1
v_gene: TRBV18
j_gene: TRBJ1-3

CDR3aa: CASSLGKGWGYEQYF
CDR3nt: TGTGCCAGCAGTTTGGGTAAGGGGTGGGGTTACGAGCAGTACTTC
d_gene: NA
v_gene: TRBV28
j_gene: TRBJ2-7

CDR3aa: CASSQGLTSGSIINEQYF
CDR3nt: TGTGCCAGCAGCCAAGGCCTGACTAGCGGGAGTATCATTAACGAGCAGTACTTC
d_gene: TRBD2
v_gene: TRBV14
j_gene: TRBJ2-7

CDR3aa: CASSFGRGSYNEQFF
CDR3nt: TGCGCCAGCAGCTTTGGCCGGGGCTCCTACAATGAGCAGTTCTTC
d_gene: NA
v_gene: TRBV5-1
j_gene: TRBJ2-1

CDR3aa: CASSFGGTGDYEQYF
CDR3nt: TGCGCCAGCAGCTTTGGGGGGACAGGAGACTACGAGCAGTACTTC
d_gene: TRBD1
v_gene: TRBV5-1
j_gene: TRBJ2-7

CDR3aa: CASSSYSNEQFF
CDR3nt: TGTGCCAGCAGTTCCTACAGCAATGAGCAGTTCTTC
d_gene: NA
v_gene: TRBV27
j_gene: TRBJ2-1

CDR3aa: CASSPAFDRQKLFF
CDR3nt: TGTGCCAGCAGTCCCGCTTTCGACAGGCAGAAACTGTTTTTT
d_gene: NA
v_gene: TRBV6-1
j_gene: TRBJ1-4

CDR3aa: CASSFEGTNYGYTF
CDR3nt: TGTGCCAGCAGCTTCGAGGGAACTAACTATGGCTACACCTTC
d_gene: NA
v_gene: TRBV5-5
j_gene: TRBJ1-2

CDR3aa: CASSVEQTNTEAFF
CDR3nt: TGTGCCAGCAGCGTAGAACAGACGAACACTGAAGCTTTCTTT
d_gene: NA
v_gene: TRBV9
j_gene: TRBJ1-1

CDR3aa: CASSVGLAGSSYEQYF
CDR3nt: TGTGCCAGCAGCGTAGGACTAGCGGGATCGTCCTACGAGCAGTACTTC
d_gene: TRBD2
v_gene: TRBV5-4
j_gene: TRBJ2-7

CDR3aa: CASSFPSGGMNTGELFF
CDR3nt: TGCGCCAGCAGCTTTCCTAGCGGGGGAATGAACACCGGGGAGCTGTTTTTT
d_gene: TRBD2
v_gene: TRBV5-1
j_gene: TRBJ2-2

CDR3aa: CASSPQGTDTQYF
CDR3nt: TGTGCCAGCAGTCCCCAGGGCACAGATACGCAGTATTTT
d_gene: NA
v_gene: TRBV2
j_gene: TRBJ2-3

CDR3aa: CASSFGGITDTQYF
CDR3nt: TGTGCCAGCAGCTTCGGCGGCATCACAGATACGCAGTATTTT
d_gene: NA
v_gene: TRBV7-3
j_gene: TRBJ2-3

CDR3aa: CATSREAGSGANGLTF
CDR3nt: TGTGCCACCAGCAGAGAGGCCGGCTCTGGGGCCAACGGCCTGACTTTC
d_gene: NA
v_gene: TRBV15
j_gene: TRBJ2-6

CDR3aa: CASSLQGAVYGYTF
CDR3nt: TGTGCCAGCAGCTTACAGGGGGCCGTTTATGGCTACACCTTC
d_gene: TRBD1
v_gene: TRBV7-9
j_gene: TRBJ1-2